Below are 24 T cell receptor beta chains sequenced from a single sample in a study of T cell changes during pregnancy in multiple sclerosis. TCRdb keeps only in-frame clones here, not all; method: immunoSEQ multiplex PCR. The sample has 40,000 or so clones; approximately 94% are singletons. The sample consisted of CD4+ T cells from peripheral blood mononuclear cells, taken in the third trimester of pregnancy. These TCRs come from a female donor with multiple sclerosis, enrolled in a pregnancy study.

The V gene is TRBV18, the J gene TRBJ2-5; D may be TRBD2 (6 bases). The CDR3 runs 16 residues. Trimming took off 0 bases at V and 2 bases at J, with 13 bases between the two ends. Per germline, CDR1 KGHSH and CDR2 LQKENI. CDR3 DNA sequence: TGTGCCAGCTCACCACCCGTCGGGGGTCCTCAAGAGACCCAGTACTTC. Its translation is CASSPPVGGPQETQYF.

This clone was counted only a few times. The CDR3 DNA follows: TGTGCCAGCAGCCCAAGGGGCCTTGCAACTAATGAAAAACTGTTTTTT. This gives the protein CASSPRGLATNEKLFF. J is TRBJ1-4 and V is TRBV9; perhaps TRBD1 as D (5 bases). From germline, CDR1 is SGDLS and CDR2 YYNGEE. Trimming took 4 bases from V and 0 from J, leaving 13 bases between them. This CDR3 is built from 16 residues.

The rearrangement joins TRBV27 to TRBJ1-3; no reliable D call. The CDR3 has 13 residues. V lost 3 bases to trimming and J lost 3 bases, with 6 bases between them. The germline V gene has CDR1 MNHEY and CDR2 SMNVEV (reference sequence). The CDR3 is CASSFRNGNTIYF. DNA of the CDR3: TGTGCCAGCAGTTTCAGAAATGGAAACACCATATATTTT.

This clone has only one observation. The V call is TRBV6-7, the J call TRBJ2-1, with D possibly matching TRBD1 (6 bases). TRBV6-7 is an ORF; its function is uncertain. The CDR3 sequence is 15 residues long. The V and J ends lost 2 bases and 1 base respectively, with 9 bases between them. CDR3 coding DNA: TGTGCCAGCAGTTACGAAGGGGGATCCTACAATGAGCAGTTCTTC. This translates into CASSYEGGSYNEQFF.

The rearrangement links TRBV20-1 to TRBJ2-5; possibly TRBD1 for D (5 bases). The CDR3 runs 11 residues. From germline, CDR1 is DFQATT and CDR2 SNEGSKA (reference sequence). The germline V and J ends were trimmed by 6 bases and 4 bases, with 9 bases remaining between them. This CDR3 is CSAGQSETQYF. CDR3 DNA sequence: TGCAGTGCGGGGCAGTCAGAGACCCAGTACTTC.

The chain carries TRBV5-1 and TRBJ1-5; 11 bases are shared with TRBD1. Trimming took 5 bases from V and 5 from J; bases not matched to a gene: 3. The CDR3 extends over 14 amino acids. The germline V gene encodes CDR1 SGHRS and CDR2 YFSETQ. The CDR3 loop is CASSTGQGDQPQHF. CDR3 nucleotide sequence: TGCGCCAGCAGTACGGGACAGGGGGATCAGCCCCAGCATTTT. The whole variable domain, remainder taken from reference TRBV5-1 and TRBJ1-5, is KAGVTQTPRYLIKTRGQQVTLSCSPISGHRSVSWYQQTPGQGLQFLFEYFSETQRNKGNFPGRFSGRQFSNSRSEMNVSTLELGDSALYLCASSTGQGDQPQHFGDGTRLSIL.

This clone has a handful of counts. The gene calls are TRBV6-5 and TRBJ1-1, with 7 nucleotides matching TRBD1. V lost 7 bases, J lost 0 bases, and 5 bases stayed unmatched. From germline, CDR1 is MNHEY and CDR2 SVGAGI. The CDR3 spans 14 residues. DNA of the CDR3: TGTGCCAGCATCCGTAGGGGGCTGAACACTGAAGCTTTCTTT. Residues: CASIRRGLNTEAFF.

In its sample, this clone was seen once. This rearrangement joins TRBV18 to TRBJ2-7, with 7 bases aligning to TRBD2. This CDR3 contains 13 residues. CDR1 KGHSH and CDR2 LQKENI come from the germline V gene. V gave up 11 bases and J gave up 4 bases; unmatched junction bases: 11. DNA of the CDR3: TGTGCCGGAGCCAGCGGGAAGGGGTACGAGCAGTACTTC. Translating gives CAGASGKGYEQYF.

V is TRBV6-1 and J is TRBJ1-5; tentatively, D is TRBD1 (5 bases). The CDR3 is made up of 14 amino acids. V gave up 6 bases and J gave up 2 bases, with 11 bases separating them. The germline V gene has CDR1 MNHNS and CDR2 SASEGT. The CDR3 sequence is CASRLDTRNQPQHF. CDR3 DNA: TGTGCCAGCAGGCTGGACACACGCAATCAGCCCCAGCATTTT.

The chain uses TRBV5-8 and TRBJ2-1; 9 bases match TRBD1. Trimming at V came to 3 bases and at J to 1 base, leaving 2 bases not matched to a gene. The CDR3 sequence is 15 residues long. Per germline, CDR1 SGHTS and CDR2 YDEGEE. The CDR3 protein is CASSWTGESYNEQFF. The CDR3 DNA reads as TGTGCCAGCAGCTGGACAGGGGAATCCTACAATGAGCAGTTCTTC.

V is TRBV6-5 and J is TRBJ2-1; the match to TRBD2 covers 8 bases. The junction had 13 bases not matched to a gene; V was cut back by 4 bases and J by 8 bases. CDR1 is MNHEY, CDR2 SVGAGI, per germline. This CDR3 has 16 residues. The DNA for the CDR3 is TGTGCCAGCAGTTCCCGACTAGCGATCGAATCCCATGAGCAGTTCTTC. Amino acids: CASSSRLAIESHEQFF.

The J gene is TRBJ1-3, the V gene TRBV19; 9 nucleotides agree with TRBD1. With V trimmed by 6 bases and J by 0 bases, 0 bases remained unmatched. Germline V gene lookup returns CDR1 LNHDA and CDR2 SQIVND (reference sequence). This CDR3 has 14 residues. DNA of the CDR3: TGTGCCAGTAGGGACAGGGGCTCTGGAAACACCATATATTTT. Protein: CASRDRGSGNTIYF.

The chain carries TRBV2 and TRBJ2-7, with a weak D call TRBD1 (5 bases). CDR3 size: 15 residues. Germline values: CDR1 SNHLY, CDR2 FYNNEI. Trimming removed 4 bases at V and 0 bases at J, with 13 bases between. This CDR3 is CASSGSRDSSYEQYF. CDR3 nucleotides: TGTGCCAGCAGTGGCTCCAGAGACAGCTCCTACGAGCAGTACTTC.

The rearrangement uses TRBV28 and TRBJ2-5; 7 bases agree with TRBD1. Per germline, CDR1 MDHEN and CDR2 SYDVKM. V trimming: 6 bases; J trimming: 5 bases; junction bases outside the gene matches: 12. The CDR3 extends over 15 amino acids. This CDR3 reads CASRSPGQPWETQYF. CDR3 nucleotide sequence: TGTGCCAGCAGGTCACCGGGACAGCCCTGGGAGACCCAGTACTTC. The full variable domain, with the rest looked up from reference TRBV28 and TRBJ2-5, is DVKVTQSSRYLVKRTGEKVFLECVQDMDHENMFWYRQDPGLGLRLIYFSYDVKMKEKGDIPEGYSVSREKKERFSLILESASTNQTSMYLCASRSPGQPWETQYFGPGTRLLVL.

The CDR3 protein is CATSREQVLTDTQYF. In nucleotides, the CDR3 is TGTGCCACCAGCAGAGAACAGGTCCTCACAGATACGCAGTATTTT. The V gene is TRBV15, the J gene TRBJ2-3; TRBD1 might be the D (5 bases). Germline lookup yields CDR1 LNHNV and CDR2 YYDKDF (reference sequence). CDR3 length: 15 residues. Trimming removed 0 bases at V and 2 bases at J, with 9 bases between.

The gene calls are TRBV5-4 and TRBJ2-2, with a possible D match to TRBD2 (5 bases). V was clipped by 7 bases and J by 1 base, with 11 bases between them. This CDR3 is built from 14 residues. Germline V gene data show CDR1 as SGHNT and CDR2 as YYREEE (reference sequence). CDR3: CASRRAGNTGELFF. CDR3 DNA: TGTGCCAGCCGCCGGGCGGGGAACACCGGGGAGCTGTTTTTT.

This clone has only a few counts. This chain joins TRBV13 and TRBJ1-6; perhaps TRBD1 as D (6 bases). The CDR3 runs to 14 residues. Trimming left V 4 bases short and J 7 bases short, with 11 bases between. Germline CDR1 reads PRHDT; CDR2 reads FYEKMQ (reference sequence). The CDR3 DNA reads TGTGCCAGCAGCTCCCGACAGGTGAATTCACCCCTCCACTTT. As protein: CASSSRQVNSPLHF.

This chain uses TRBV6-1 with TRBJ2-2; 8 bases map to TRBD2. Germline loops: CDR1 MNHNS, CDR2 SASEGT. J gave up 6 bases and V 4 bases, and 4 bases lay outside the gene matches. This CDR3 has 14 residues. CDR3 sequence (DNA): TGTGCCAGCAGTGTTAGCGGGAATGCCGGGGAGCTGTTTTTT. This codes for CASSVSGNAGELFF.

The chain joins TRBV2 to TRBJ1-5; the match to TRBD1 covers 8 bases. The CDR3 is made up of 13 amino acids. Per germline, CDR1 SNHLY and CDR2 FYNNEI. With 7 bases clipped from V and 2 bases from J, the junction kept 1 base outside the gene matches. The CDR3 reads CASKQGGNQPQHF. In DNA, the CDR3 is TGTGCCAGCAAACAGGGGGGCAATCAGCCCCAGCATTTT. Supplemented by reference TRBV2 and TRBJ1-5, the full variable domain reads EPEVTQTPSHQVTQMGQEVILRCVPISNHLYFYWYRQILGQKVEFLVSFYNNEISEKSEIFDDQFSVERPDGSNFTLKIRSTKLEDSAMYFCASKQGGNQPQHFGDGTRLSIL.

The rearrangement links TRBV20-1 to TRBJ1-4; D unclear. The CDR3 spans 10 residues. Germline lookup yields CDR1 DFQATT and CDR2 SNEGSKA (reference sequence). Trimming cost V 3 bases and J 13 bases, with 9 bases left between them. The CDR3 spells CSASSHGLFF. CDR3 DNA: TGCAGTGCTAGTTCCCACGGACTGTTTTTT.

The sample holds one count of this clone. The chain uses TRBV2 and TRBJ1-1, with D unresolved. Between the trimmed V and J ends, which lost 10 bases and 5 bases, there was a span of 11 bases. Germline V gene lookup returns CDR1 SNHLY and CDR2 FYNNEI. CDR3 length equals 11 residues. DNA of the CDR3: TGTGCCATCACGGTACGGACTGAAGCTTTCTTT. Its translation is CAITVRTEAFF.

The V gene is TRBV7-8, the J gene TRBJ1-1; the D is unclear. The germline V gene has CDR1 SGHVS and CDR2 FQNEAQ. The V end lost 5 bases, the J end lost 7 bases, and 11 bases lay between the germline ends. The CDR3 consists of 12 residues. CDR3 in amino acids: CASSPHTNEAFF. CDR3 in DNA: TGTGCCAGCAGCCCACACACAAATGAAGCTTTCTTT.

The chain links TRBV23-1 to TRBJ2-7, with a tentative D call TRBD1 (6 bases). TRBV23-1 is annotated as an ORF whose role is uncertain. Trimming left V 6 bases short and J 2 bases short, with 14 bases between. The CDR3 totals 14 residues. Written as DNA, the CDR3 is TGCGCCAGCAGACACGACAGGTCTACCTACGAGCAGTACTTC. Translation gives CASRHDRSTYEQYF.

The chain couples TRBV2 to TRBJ2-7, with 7 bases fitting TRBD2. With 7 bases clipped from V and 3 bases from J, the junction kept 9 bases outside the gene matches. The CDR3 is made up of 14 amino acids. Germline values: CDR1 SNHLY, CDR2 FYNNEI. CDR3 sequence (DNA): TGTGCCAGCATCCCCCGTGGGGGGGTCTACGAGCAGTACTTC. Encoded protein: CASIPRGGVYEQYF.